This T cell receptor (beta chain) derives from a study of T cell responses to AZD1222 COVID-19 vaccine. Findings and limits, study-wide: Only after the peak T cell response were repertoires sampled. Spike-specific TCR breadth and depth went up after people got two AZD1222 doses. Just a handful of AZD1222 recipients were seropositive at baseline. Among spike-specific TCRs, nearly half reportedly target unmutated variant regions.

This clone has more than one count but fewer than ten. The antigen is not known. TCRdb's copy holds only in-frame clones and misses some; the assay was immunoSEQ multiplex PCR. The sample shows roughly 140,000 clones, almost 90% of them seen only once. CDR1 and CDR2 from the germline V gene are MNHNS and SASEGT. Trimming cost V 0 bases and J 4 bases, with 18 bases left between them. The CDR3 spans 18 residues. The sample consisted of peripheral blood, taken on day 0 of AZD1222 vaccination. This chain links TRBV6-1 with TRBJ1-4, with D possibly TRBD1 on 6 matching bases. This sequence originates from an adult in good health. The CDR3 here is CASSEAVPGAVLNEKLFF. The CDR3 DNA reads TGTGCCAGCAGTGAAGCAGTACCGGGGGCAGTGCTTAATGAAAAACTGTTTTTT.